This T cell receptor beta chain was sequenced during a study of beta chain features in type 1 diabetes. As for this clone: Its target is unknown.

In all sorted populations, purity surpassed 98%. Germline trimming cut 2 bases from V and 6 bases from J; bases unmatched to any gene: 4. Germline V gives CDR1 SNHLY, CDR2 FYNNEI. CDR3 length: 15 residues. Points from the study as a whole: Equally in patients and controls, shorter templates might have been favored by PCR.

Of the isolated RNA, all was reverse transcribed, and so the sequenced material was expressed TCRB transcripts. This table comes from immunoSEQ multiplex PCR, and its TCRdb copy is limited to in-frame clones, with some not included. Among 810,000 or so clones listed, about a sixth were seen once. This chain uses TRBV2 with TRBJ1-6; 7 bases match TRBD1. Sequencing was done on a sample of naive CD4+ T cells from blood. This sequence originates from a woman aged 18-30 years in good health. Written as DNA, the CDR3 is TGTGCCAGCAGTGAACGAGACAGGGTTAATTCACCCCTCCACTTT. Its protein is CASSERDRVNSPLHF.